These 8 T cell receptor beta chains came from one sample sequenced in a study of cytomegalovirus exposure and HLA in healthy donors. It was with 60 Vbeta and 13 Jbeta primers that the PCR ran. Assay used: immunoSEQ multiplex PCR; TCRdb lists only in-frame clones, some missing. The sample carries about 170,000 clones, roughly three quarters recorded once. Material for sequencing was PBMCs. These receptors were collected from a man aged 35 to 55 in good health and CMV-seropositive.

The rearrangement links TRBV6-6 to TRBJ2-5; D perhaps matches TRBD1 (5 bases). This CDR3 is built from 15 residues. CDR1 MNHNY and CDR2 SVGAGI come from the germline V gene (reference sequence). V was cut by 6 bases and J by 1 base, with 15 bases left in between. Here the CDR3 reads CASRKYDSSQETQYF. The CDR3 bases are TGTGCCAGCAGAAAATACGACAGTAGCCAAGAGACCCAGTACTTC.

A note on this clone: The same CDR3 arises from other DNA sequences in this sample as well. This chain links TRBV4-2 with TRBJ1-5, with D tentatively TRBD1 (5 bases). The CDR3 covers 18 residues. The V and J ends lost 0 bases and 0 bases respectively, with 15 bases between them. Germline V lookup: CDR1 LGHNA, CDR2 YNFKEQ. CDR3 coding DNA: TGTGCCAGCAGCCAAGAGGGGTCAGGGTCTATTAGCAATCAGCCCCAGCATTTT. This encodes CASSQEGSGSISNQPQHF.

The gene calls are TRBV27 and TRBJ2-1; a weak D match, TRBD2 (6 bases). V lost 5 bases, J lost 5 bases, and 13 bases lay in between. Germline lookup yields CDR1 MNHEY and CDR2 SMNVEV (reference sequence). This CDR3 region has 14 residues. CDR3 amino acids: CASSGAGRHNEQFF. CDR3 nucleotides: TGTGCCAGCAGTGGGGCGGGGAGGCACAATGAGCAGTTCTTC.

This clone was seen a few times. The chain recombines TRBV5-1 with TRBJ2-7; the D gene is possibly TRBD1 (6 bases). Germline CDR1 SGHRS, CDR2 YFSETQ. V was cut by 2 bases and J by 2 bases, with 26 bases left in between. The CDR3 runs 19 residues. This chain's CDR3 is CASSLSPQGPTPNPYEQYF. Here the CDR3 DNA reads TGCGCCAGCAGCTTAAGCCCTCAGGGGCCCACACCGAATCCCTACGAGCAGTACTTC. Supplemented by reference TRBV5-1 and TRBJ2-7, the full variable domain reads KAGVTQTPRYLIKTRGQQVTLSCSPISGHRSVSWYQQTPGQGLQFLFEYFSETQRNKGNFPGRFSGRQFSNSRSEMNVSTLELGDSALYLCASSLSPQGPTPNPYEQYFGPGTRLTVT.

This chain joins TRBV5-6 and TRBJ1-2, with a tentative D call TRBD1 (5 bases). The CDR3 sequence is 14 residues long. The V and J ends lost 4 bases and 3 bases respectively, with 13 bases between them. Germline CDR1 is SGHDT and CDR2 is YYEEEE. The CDR3 nucleotides read TGTGCCAGCAGCCTCCCATGGGGGGACTATGGCTACACCTTC. Amino acid sequence: CASSLPWGDYGYTF.

The chain employs TRBV6-5 and TRBJ2-5; D is possibly TRBD2 (5 bases). The J call is doubtful: the DNA matches TRBJ2-7 better. In germline, CDR1 is MNHEY, CDR2 SVGAGI. The CDR3 runs 16 residues. This CDR3 reads CASSYSQSSGWNEQYF. For the CDR3, the DNA is TGTGCCAGCAGTTATTCACAAAGCTCGGGATGGAACGAGCAGTACTTC.

The chain combines TRBV11-2 with TRBJ1-6; 7 nucleotides match TRBD1. This CDR3 is 16 amino acids long. J gave up 6 bases and V 4 bases, and 9 bases lay outside the gene matches. CDR1 and CDR2 (germline): SGHAT, FQNNGV. The CDR3 DNA sequence: TGTGCCAGCAGCTCACAGGCCGGGACAGCTAATTCACCCCTCCACTTT. This encodes CASSSQAGTANSPLHF.

V gene TRBV7-9 combines with J gene TRBJ2-7, with a tentative D call TRBD1 (6 bases). The germline CDR1 and CDR2 sequences are SEHNR and FQNEAQ (reference sequence). Between the trimmed V and J ends, which lost 1 base and 1 base, there was a span of 11 bases. CDR3 length equals 15 residues. The CDR3 here is CASSLDRDGSYEQYF. The CDR3 DNA sequence: TGTGCCAGCAGCTTAGACAGGGATGGATCCTACGAGCAGTACTTC.